This T cell receptor beta chain was captured in a study of cytomegalovirus exposure and HLA in healthy donors. Study overall: Researchers previously reported finding fewer than 120 million unique TCR beta sequences from some 180 million T cells. Study outcomes and limitations: Reportedly, HLA-A and HLA-B alleles of most subjects were accurately predicted from TCR beta. Evidence from a later analysis indicated that most CMV-associated TCR beta chains looked HLA-restricted. Most sequenced TCRs were rare (though some public TCRs occurred in many donors).

V lost 3 bases to trimming and J lost 2 bases; unmatched junction nucleotides: 9. The CDR3 sequence is 16 residues long. Germline values: CDR1 MDHEN, CDR2 SYDVKM. Comments on this clone: Its specificity is not known.

In the PCR, 60 Vbeta and 13 Jbeta primers were used. Method: immunoSEQ multiplex PCR; TCRdb's copy keeps in-frame clones and lacks some. This sample has fewer than 200,000 clones; about four fifths occur once, and the top ten carry roughly 1%. V and J are TRBV28 and TRBJ2-5; 7 bases agree with TRBD2. Sequenced material: PBMCs. The sequence was obtained from a man aged 25 to 45 in good health and CMV-seronegative. The CDR3 reads CASSFRLRDYQETQYF. CDR3 nucleotides: TGTGCCAGCAGTTTCAGACTTCGGGACTATCAAGAGACCCAGTACTTC.